The entry below gives a single TCR beta chain sequence along with its context. There is no known antigen for this receptor. Base qualities are not provided; no much larger clone lies one nucleotide away. This entry comes from a study of CD8 T cells in Susac syndrome (dated by TCRdb to between 2018 and 2021). Study-wide context: Of the Susac syndrome patients who were sequenced, eight were in clinical remission while roughly 6 had clinically active disease. At the time of blood withdrawal, Susac syndrome patients were either therapy-naive, taking corticosteroids (with some also receiving IVIg), or on IVIg alone. Repertoire sequencing was used to test whether CD8+ T cell activation and differentiation in Susac syndrome was antigen driven. CD8+ T cell repertoire clonality was compared between some 13 healthy donors, around 14 Susac syndrome patients and 15 or so multiple sclerosis patients. Beyond this particular receptor, the publication reports: CD8+ repertoires in Susac syndrome showed clonal expansion, which was highest in CD8+ TEMRA cells and was greater in clinically active patients than in remitting patients. The study acknowledged that relatively few individuals were included in the TCR sequencing and HLA analysis. Looking at Susac-specific public clones, the researchers identified 15 to 20 in the total CD8+ repertoire and 4 or 5 in the CD8+ TEMRA repertoire.

High-throughput TCR beta sequencing profiled peripheral blood CD8+ and CD4+ T cells from healthy donors, Susac syndrome patients and multiple sclerosis patients. The Susac syndrome patients fulfilled recently defined diagnostic criteria for either definite or probable disease. Bulk CD8+ and CD4+ T cells were purified by magnetic negative isolation, while CD8+ TEMRA cells were enriched using FACS. Blood was collected in EDTA tubes and processed within 24 hours, with PBMCs isolated through density gradient centrifugation. PBMCs intended for TCR sequencing were frozen in liquid nitrogen and were later thawed in a 37 degrees C water bath. The sorted or isolated CD4+, CD8+ and CD8+ TEMRA cells had a purity of 90% or higher. From V the trimming removes 5 bases and from J it removes 2 bases, while the gene matches leave 7 bases of the junction unaccounted for. CDR3 length: 17 amino acids, cysteine to phenylalanine. The CDR3 DNA has 51 bases and is translated from base 1. The CDR1 and CDR2 encoded by the germline V gene are MNHNS and SASEGT.

RNA was extracted using the RNeasy kit, and roughly 0.5 to 1 microgram was reverse transcribed with random hexamers. The immunoSEQ multiplex PCR assay, which covers 54 Vbeta and 13 Jbeta segments, was used to amplify TCR beta CDR3 regions. PCR amplification bias was corrected by using a synthetic template baseline for primer optimization and computational correction. In the source study's methods: Reads were assigned to V, D and J genes according to IMGT and analyzed in immunoSEQ Analyzer, with only productive sequences retained. Clonality was computed as one minus Shannon entropy normalized by log2 of the number of productive unique sequences. For each patient and control, public and private clones were evaluated within the 100 most prevalent clones. A clone was defined as Susac-specific if it was absent from the healthy and MS cohorts, from about 1,100 published viral clones and from other ImmuneACCESS disease sequences. TCRdb trimmed public reads at Q25 via fastp, called clones via MiXCR and kept in-frame beta chains. Entries are consolidated by CDR3 protein sequence, retaining the most common genes and DNA. In this record, the V and J calls reflect TCRdb's handling and not the investigators' own analysis. This sample holds 100,000 to 150,000 distinct CDR3 sequences; more than 90% were observed only once. The top ten hold more than 0.2% of the sample.

The sequence came from a human donor with Susac syndrome. The sample comprised CD8+ T cells from PBMCs. The chain employs TRBV6-1 and TRBJ2-1; TRBD2 agrees with 12 junctional bases. The CDR3: CASSMLAGGRAYNEQFF. The DNA is as follows: TGTGCCAGCAGTATGCTAGCGGGGGGGCGCGCCTACAATGAGCAGTTCTTC.